Following are 2 T cell receptor beta chains from one sample sequenced in a study of shared clonotypes between healthy human individuals. Method: immunoSEQ multiplex PCR; TCRdb's copy keeps in-frame clones and lacks some. The repertoire holds a few hundred thousand clones, 95% to 96% seen once, with 0.085% to 0.11% in the top ten. Naivety among CD8 cells was defined by CD45RO negativity and positive CCR7 selection, thereby excluding terminally differentiated effector memory CD45RA+ cells. The sample was naive CD8+ T cells sorted from blood. These receptors were obtained from a woman in her twenties or thirties in good health.

The chain carries TRBV9 and TRBJ2-1, with a tentative D call TRBD1 (5 bases). Germline values: CDR1 SGDLS, CDR2 YYNGEE. V lost 0 bases and J lost 7, with 14 bases in between. The CDR3 has 15 residues. Here the CDR3 reads CASSVEMGLVNEQFF. CDR3 bases: TGTGCCAGCAGCGTAGAAATGGGGCTGGTTAATGAGCAGTTCTTC.

The rearrangement uses TRBV5-6 and TRBJ2-7, with 8 bases fitting TRBD1. The junction had 7 bases not matched to a gene; V was cut back by 3 bases and J by 5 bases. In germline, CDR1 is SGHDT, CDR2 YYEEEE. This CDR3 comprises 14 residues. CDR3: CASSSQGARDEQYF. CDR3 DNA: TGTGCCAGCAGCTCCCAGGGGGCGCGGGACGAGCAGTACTTC. The full variable domain, rest sourced from reference TRBV5-6 and TRBJ2-7, is DAGVTQSPTHLIKTRGQQVTLRCSPKSGHDTVSWYQQALGQGPQFIFQYYEEEERQRGNFPDRFSGHQFPNYSSELNVNALLLGDSALYLCASSSQGARDEQYFGPGTRLTVT.